The clone carrying this T cell receptor (beta chain) turned up a few times. Antigen unknown. Between the trimmed V and J ends, which lost 6 bases and 10 bases, there was a span of 13 bases. This CDR3 has 12 amino acids. Germline lookup yields CDR1 MNHNS and CDR2 SASEGT. This specimen belongs to a study of response to subunit inactivated influenza vaccine. The study, taken as a whole, reports: The authors put forward the suggestion that each seasonal influenza vaccination may bring in only a limited number of new T cells.

TCRdb called the RT-PCR reads again in MiXCR, with one record for every CDR3 protein. Among more than 400,000 distinct CDR3 sequences listed, approximately 7.3% were seen once. This chain joins TRBV6-1 and TRBJ2-1; tentative D call: TRBD2 (5 bases). The clonotype was recovered from a man aged 50 to 75 who received an inactivated influenza vaccine. This material consisted of PBMCs from blood, taken about 24 months after vaccination. DNA of the CDR3: TGTGCCAGCAGCTCCGGACTGGGCGAGCAGTTCTTC. Amino acid sequence: CASSSGLGEQFF.